This T cell receptor (beta chain) derives from a study of sequential checkpoint blockade in melanoma. Study-wide results and caveats: Response in arm A was associated with pretreatment TIL clonality.

Treatment of the sample: randomized to nivolumab then ipilimumab (arm A) or the reverse (arm B). TCRdb keeps only in-frame clones here, not all; method: immunoSEQ multiplex PCR. The sample has some 10,000 clones; 25% to 30% are singletons. This clone was picked up one time. Its antigen remains unknown. Losses at the gene ends were 4 bases for V and 4 bases for J; bases not matched to a gene: 8. There are 15 residues in the CDR3. The germline CDR1 and CDR2 sequences are SGHRS and YFSETQ. The chain combines TRBV5-1 with TRBJ1-1, with 9 bases identical to TRBD1. This receptor was obtained from a human donor with melanoma. Sequences were derived from tumor tissue (inferred from file names), sampled from a patient given nivolumab and ipilimumab in sequence. The CDR3 protein is CASSRMTGGGTEAFF. The CDR3 region has the DNA TGCGCCAGCAGCCGGATGACAGGGGGAGGCACTGAAGCTTTCTTT. The variable domain in full, with the rest retrieved from reference TRBV5-1 and TRBJ1-1, is KAGVTQTPRYLIKTRGQQVTLSCSPISGHRSVSWYQQTPGQGLQFLFEYFSETQRNKGNFPGRFSGRQFSNSRSEMNVSTLELGDSALYLCASSRMTGGGTEAFFGQGTRLTVV.